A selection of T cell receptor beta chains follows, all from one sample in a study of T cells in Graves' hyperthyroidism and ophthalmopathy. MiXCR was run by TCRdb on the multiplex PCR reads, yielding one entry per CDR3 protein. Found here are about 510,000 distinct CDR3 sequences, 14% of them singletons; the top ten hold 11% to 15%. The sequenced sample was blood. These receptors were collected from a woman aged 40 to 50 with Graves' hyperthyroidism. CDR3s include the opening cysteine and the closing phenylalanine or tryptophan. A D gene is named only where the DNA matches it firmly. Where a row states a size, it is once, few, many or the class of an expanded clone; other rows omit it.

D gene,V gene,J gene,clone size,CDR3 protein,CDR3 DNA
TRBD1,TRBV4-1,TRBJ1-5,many,CASSQERTGWPQPQHF,TGCGCCAGCAGCCAAGAGAGGACAGGGTGGCCTCAGCCCCAGCATTTT
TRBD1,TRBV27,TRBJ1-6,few,CASSPSSGTGSSYNSPLHF,TGTGCCAGCAGTCCCTCGTCCGGGACAGGGAGCTCCTATAATTCACCCCTCCACTTT
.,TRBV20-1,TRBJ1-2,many,CSANGGGNYGYTF,TGCAGTGCCAACGGCGGGGGTAACTATGGCTACACCTTC
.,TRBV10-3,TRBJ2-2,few,CATHEPGGFGGTSNTGELFF,TGTGCCACCCATGAGCCAGGGGGTTTTGGCGGGACCTCTAACACCGGGGAGCTGTTTTTT
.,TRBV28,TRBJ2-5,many,CASSRPDTRKETQYF,TGTGCCAGCAGTCGCCCTGACACCAGAAAAGAGACCCAGTACTTC
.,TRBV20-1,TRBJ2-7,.,CSAVGETYEQYF,TGCAGTGCCGTTGGGGAAACCTACGAGCAGTACTTC
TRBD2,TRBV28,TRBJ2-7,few,CASRFTSGMYEQYF,TGTGCCAGCCGATTTACTAGCGGGATGTACGAGCAGTACTTC
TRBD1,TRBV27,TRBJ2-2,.,CASSSITGGLGGELFF,TGTGCCAGCAGTAGTATAACAGGGGGTTTGGGCGGGGAGCTGTTTTTT
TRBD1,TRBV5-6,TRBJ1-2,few,CASSFSGGGSSPNYGYTF,TGTGCCAGCAGCTTTTCAGGGGGAGGGTCCTCACCAAACTATGGCTACACCTTC
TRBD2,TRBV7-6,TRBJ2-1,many,CASSPKPGTSNNEQFF,TGTGCCAGCAGCCCCAAACCCGGGACTAGCAACAATGAGCAGTTCTTC
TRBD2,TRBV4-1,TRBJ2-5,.,CASSQDTAGGFQETQYF,TGCGCCAGCAGCCAAGATACGGCGGGAGGGTTCCAAGAGACCCAGTACTTC
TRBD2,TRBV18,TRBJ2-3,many,CASSPRGGSGTDTQYF,TGTGCCAGCTCACCTAGGGGCGGGAGCGGCACAGATACGCAGTATTTT
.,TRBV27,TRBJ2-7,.,CASSLSTSRLYYEQYF,TGTGCCAGCAGTTTATCGACTAGTCGCCTTTATTACGAGCAGTACTTC
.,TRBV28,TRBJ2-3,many,CASSFLDTQYF,TGTGCCAGCAGTTTTCTAGATACGCAGTATTTT
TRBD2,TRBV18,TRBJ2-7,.,CASSPSLGLAGGSYEQYF,TGTGCCAGCTCACCCTCCTTAGGACTAGCGGGAGGGTCCTACGAGCAGTACTTC
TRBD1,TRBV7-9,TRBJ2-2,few,CASSLALQGANTGELFF,TGTGCCAGCAGCTTAGCGCTTCAGGGGGCTAACACCGGGGAGCTGTTTTTT
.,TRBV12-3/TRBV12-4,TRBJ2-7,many,CASTQGGDYEQYF,TGTGCCAGCACCCAGGGGGGGGACTACGAGCAGTACTTC
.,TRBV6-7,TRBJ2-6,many,CASSPRGAGANVLTF,TGTGCCAGCAGCCCTAGGGGGGCTGGGGCCAACGTCCTGACTTTC
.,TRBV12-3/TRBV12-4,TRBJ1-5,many,CASSRLGQNLNQPQHF,TGTGCCAGCAGTCGGCTGGGACAAAACCTCAATCAGCCCCAGCATTTT
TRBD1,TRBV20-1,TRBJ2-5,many,CSAEPPGQGASETQYF,TGCAGTGCCGAACCTCCGGGACAGGGGGCGTCGGAGACCCAGTACTTC